This TCR beta chain was retrieved from a study of human T cells and chemical hapten exposure. Only a few counts were recorded for this clonotype. Its specificity is not known. The study's findings and limits: Clustering by CDR3 similarity yielded significantly more large clusters from expanded TCRs than controls. TCRs above 1 in 1000 frequency stayed constant with DPC sensitization.

Time point: patch test 2, 6 weeks after DPC sensitization. The treatment denotes: therapeutic diphenylcyclopropenone sensitization with weekly scalp DPC. Each CDR3 protein gets one entry after TCRdb re-called the RACE reads with MiXCR. The profile shows about 70,000 distinct CDR3 sequences, roughly 8.5% of them singletons. Material: whole blood, obtained in connection with sensitization to the hapten diphenylcyclopropenone (DPC). This clonotype was sampled from a woman aged 50 to 60 with alopecia areata. Some clones in this sample may be carry-over from other donors' samples.

CDR3 in amino acids: CAWSLRLRDSDGYTF. CDR3 bases: TGTGCCTGGAGTCTTCGCCTCCGGGACAGCGATGGCTACACCTTC. The rearrangement uses TRBV30 and TRBJ1-2, with TRBD1 identical over 7 bases. The germline gives CDR1 GTSNPN, CDR2 SVGIG (reference sequence). Trimming at V came to 2 bases and at J to 6 bases, leaving 12 bases not matched to a gene. CDR3 length: 15 amino acids.